This T cell receptor (beta chain) was recovered during a study of cytomegalovirus exposure and HLA in healthy donors (dated 2017 in TCRdb). About the investigation overall: An earlier analysis of under 600 of the donors reported roughly 270 Gb of sequence data and 117 million unique TCR beta sequences from roughly 180 million T cells. An early release covering roughly 640 HLA-typed donors comprised roughly 300 gigabases of sequencing data and some 79 million unique TCR sequences. Among the roughly 390 genotyped donors, around 81% belonged to the genetic ancestry cluster associated with self-reported Caucasian donors. The aim of the study was to test whether cataloging public T cell receptors could identify signatures of past pathogen exposure. The study used immunosequencing to profile the T cell repertoires of 670 or so subjects and linked those repertoires to cytomegalovirus serostatus. Along with the roughly 670-subject first cohort, a separate validation cohort of some 130 different subjects was used. To predict cytomegalovirus infection status, the study combined high-throughput TCR immunosequencing, statistical association of individual TCRs with disease status, and machine learning. A later analysis re-examined previously published TCR beta repertoires from just over 650 donors and added high-resolution HLA genotyping to investigate patterns of TCR occurrence. Rather than using new phenotypic data, the later analysis identified candidate immune exposures from TCR beta sequences and from how often those sequences occurred across donors. An earlier analysis of around 580 of the donors used high-throughput TCR beta sequencing to judge whether each TCR beta V gene segment behaved as functional or pseudogenic. Donor age, sex, ethnicity and CMV serostatus were compiled together with the repertoire data. A later genetic analysis took genome-wide SNP genotypes for about 65% of the roughly 670 donors and used that subset as a discovery cohort. Every discovery cohort repertoire had been produced on one sequencing platform. HLA typing covered class I and class II loci at four-digit resolution. Typing coverage differed by locus: A, B, C, DRB1 and DQB1 were typed in roughly 629-630 donors, DQA1 in about 500, DPA1 in around 600, and DPB1 in approximately 450. A few DR-DQ haplotypes were treated as single units for association and clustering because of strong linkage in the cohort. Across approximately 400 genotyped donors of the cohort, an average of approximately 200,000 unique TCR beta nucleotide sequences per donor were sequenced, and roughly a sixth of those sequences were non-productive.

The CDR1 and CDR2 encoded by the germline V gene are MDHEN and SYDVKM. V gives up 5 bases and J gives up 12 bases, and the segment between their germline ends measures 22 bases. The CDR3 contains 14 residues, cysteine and phenylalanine counted. CDR3 DNA is the only sequence kept; it has 42 bases, read in frame from the first base. The library was prepared using the immunoSEQ multiplex PCR assay. For the multiplex PCR, a mixture combining 60 forward primers for TCR Vbeta segments and 13 reverse primers for TCR Jbeta segments was used. The CDR3 region of rearranged TCR beta genes was amplified from genomic DNA by a multiplex PCR assay. The Illumina HiSeq System was used to sequence the amplified TCR beta libraries as 87-base-pair reads. Turning to the authors' computational methods: In a later analysis, tens of millions of unique TCR beta chains were counted across the 500 to 850 repertoires, and roughly 11 million of these chains were shared by at least two donors. Raw reads were error-corrected and collapsed into unique sequences by a nearest-neighbor algorithm in which closely related sequences were merged to remove PCR and sequencing errors. V, D and J gene segments were assigned by aligning CDR3 sequences to IMGT reference sequences. For a sequence to be retained, a match of at least six nucleotides to both a V gene segment and a J gene segment was required. Rearrangements were called productive when the CDR3 lacked stop codons and stayed in frame with V and J; all others were non-productive. CDR3 was defined by IMGT convention, running from the second conserved V-encoded cysteine to the conserved J-encoded phenylalanine. Sequences without an unambiguous match to a single V gene segment were excluded from the earlier analysis of 500 to 700 of the donors. In an earlier analysis of almost 600 of the donors, a V segment was called functional when productive rearrangements were above 56.7%, and segregating when the standard deviation between donors exceeded 5%. A statistical classification framework was built to diagnose cytomegalovirus status from the catalog of TCR beta chain sequences. A later analysis assigned V and J genes by comparing TCR nucleotide sequences with IMGT/GENE-DB human TR gene sequences. In a later analysis, CDR3 sequences and most-parsimonious VDJ recombination scenarios were assigned using the TCRdist pipeline. In a later analysis, every TCR beta chain was defined by the combination of its CDR3 amino acid sequence and its V-gene family, and reads without a unique V-gene family were dropped. A later analysis removed several hundred highly shared, low-generation-probability nucleotide sequences to deal with suspected cross-contamination and a sequencing artifact. In a later analysis, a clonal expansion index for each public chain was calculated from normalized within-repertoire ranks of inferred template counts. Generation probabilities in a later analysis came from a VDJ recombination model fitted to out-of-frame rearrangements, and those results were checked against IGoR. In a later analysis, hypergeometric tests were used to score TCR-TCR, TCR-HLA and TCR-CMV co-occurrence, with a repertoire-size bias correction applied to TCR pairs. A later analysis estimated false discovery rates by permuting HLA or CMV assignments 20 times. In a later analysis, co-occurring TCRs were grouped with DBSCAN, and TCRdist sequence similarity was added when clustering was performed within HLA-allele-positive subsets. Repertoires with fewer than 30,000 or more than 120,000 public chains, plus five repertoires with anomalous nucleotide sharing, were excluded from co-occurrence clustering. Entries here come from immuneACCESS through TCRdb and include only in-frame sequences with V and J called. Some clones fail to appear in such tables; in the studies checked, an unresolved V gene covers under half of the shortfall, and the cause of the remainder is unknown. V, J and clone size are taken as reported in that table, and D and trimming were inferred from the DNA itself. This sample's listing comprises just over 50,000 clones. The ten largest clones take up about 12% of the sample.

Overall study outcomes, separate from this receptor: A later analysis found that TCR association rates varied across HLA loci, with DRB1 alleles showing the most associated TCRs and HLA-C alleles the fewest. In a later genetic analysis, fewer N-insertions in productive TCRs were reported among donors in an Asian-associated ancestry cluster than the roughly 640-donor mean. It was suggested by the authors that the approach could potentially be generalized to other disease states and immunological phenotypes. The study listed approximately 150 TCR beta chains as associated with cytomegalovirus. Strong co-occurrence of HLA alleles, especially DR and DQ, made assigning TCR associations to individual alleles difficult. Sequencing depth was assumed to be roughly uniform across donors in the presence/absence analyses, though that assumption may not hold. Because counts were too low, roughly 16 rarely observed V segments, including chromosome 9 orphons, were left out of the earlier analysis of 587 of the donors. A later analysis associated 16,951 TCR beta sequences with specific HLA alleles at a false discovery rate of 0.05. In an earlier analysis of fewer than 700 of the donors, most TCR beta V segments appeared in productive rearrangements about 90% or about 30% of the time, broadly matching IMGT annotations. Three of the identified cytomegalovirus-associated TCR beta chains were confirmed in vitro to be specific for cytomegalovirus antigens. Cytomegalovirus status was reported to be diagnosed by the classifier with high specificity and sensitivity in both the original and validation cohorts. V-gene and J-gene trimming of TCR beta chains was associated with a missense DCLRE1C variant in a later genetic analysis, and the association was replicated in an independent cohort. Correlated functional status among segregating V segments might reflect linkage disequilibrium, but an unknown experimental factor could not be ruled out. For the cohort, immune exposure information was limited to CMV serostatus. Because HLA typing was missing for some donors at each locus, association tests included only the typed subset. While some public TCRs were present in many individuals, most TCR sequences turned up only very rarely across donors. A later analysis reported that several top co-occurrence clusters appeared linked to parvovirus B19, influenza, CMV and Epstein-Barr virus. Compared with equally common non-associated chains, HLA-associated TCR beta chains in a later analysis were more clonally expanded and had lower generation probabilities. A cluster of highly shared sequence variants was judged likely to be a technical artifact of the sequencing pipeline. Because the 87-base-pair reads could not distinguish some IMGT-functional V segments, including TRBV6-2 and TRBV6-3, those segments were excluded. A further reported finding was that TCR beta sequences accurately predicted the HLA-A and HLA-B alleles for most subjects in the first cohort. In a later analysis, most CMV-associated TCR beta chains were found to appear HLA-restricted, with HLA associations seemingly driven largely by CMV exposure. Only TCR beta chains were sequenced in this cohort, and the absence of alpha or paired-chain data limited detectable features.

As for this clone: Its target antigen remains unknown.

The cohort was made up of about 670 healthy bone marrow donors. Cohort members were all nominally healthy when sampled, although unrecorded immune exposures were likely present. The donor was CMV seropositive and belonged to the group of 250 to 300 seropositive cohort members. A peripheral blood sample was provided by each donor, and peripheral blood mononuclear cells were used for TCR beta sequencing. The Qiagen DNeasy Blood Extraction Kit was used to extract genomic DNA from the blood cell samples. This clonotype was obtained from a woman aged 60-70 years in good health and CMV-seropositive. The material sequenced was PBMCs. In this chain, TRBV28 is recombined with TRBJ1-1, with TRBD1 perhaps the D gene, on 5 matching bases. The DNA sequence is given as TGTGCCAGCAGTCTCGGCCTGGGGGGTCTCATAACTTTCTTT. Translation gives CASSLGLGGLITFF. The reference TRBV28 and TRBJ1-1 proteins fill in what lies around the CDR3, so the full variable domain reads DVKVTQSSRYLVKRTGEKVFLECVQDMDHENMFWYRQDPGLGLRLIYFSYDVKMKEKGDIPEGYSVSREKKERFSLILESASTNQTSMYLCASSLGLGGLITFFGQGTRLTVV.